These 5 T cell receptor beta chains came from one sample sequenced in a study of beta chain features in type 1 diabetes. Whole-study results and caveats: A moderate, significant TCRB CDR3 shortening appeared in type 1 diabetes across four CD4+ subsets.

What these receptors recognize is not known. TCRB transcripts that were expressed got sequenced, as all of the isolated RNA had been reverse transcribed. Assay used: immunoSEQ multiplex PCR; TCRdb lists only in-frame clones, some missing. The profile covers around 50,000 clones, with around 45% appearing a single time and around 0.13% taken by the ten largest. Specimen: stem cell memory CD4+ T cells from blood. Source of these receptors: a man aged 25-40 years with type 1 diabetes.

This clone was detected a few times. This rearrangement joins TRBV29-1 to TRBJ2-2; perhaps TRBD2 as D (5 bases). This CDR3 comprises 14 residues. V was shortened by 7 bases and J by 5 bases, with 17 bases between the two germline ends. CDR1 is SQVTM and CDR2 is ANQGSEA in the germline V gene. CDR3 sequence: CSGSRRVGTGELFF. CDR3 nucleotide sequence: TGCAGCGGCAGTCGGCGGGTGGGGACCGGGGAGCTGTTTTTT.

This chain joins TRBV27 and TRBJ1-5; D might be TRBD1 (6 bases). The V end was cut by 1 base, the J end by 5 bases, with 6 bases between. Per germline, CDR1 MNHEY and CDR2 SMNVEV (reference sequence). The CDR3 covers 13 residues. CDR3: CASSLYRDQPQHF. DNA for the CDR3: TGTGCCAGCAGTTTATACAGGGATCAGCCCCAGCATTTT.

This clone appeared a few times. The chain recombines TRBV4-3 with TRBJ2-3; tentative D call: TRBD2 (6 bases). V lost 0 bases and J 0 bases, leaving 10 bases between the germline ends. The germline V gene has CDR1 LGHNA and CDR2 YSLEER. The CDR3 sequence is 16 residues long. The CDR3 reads CASSQESAGSTDTQYF. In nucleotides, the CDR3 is TGCGCCAGCAGCCAAGAGTCGGCGGGAAGCACAGATACGCAGTATTTT.

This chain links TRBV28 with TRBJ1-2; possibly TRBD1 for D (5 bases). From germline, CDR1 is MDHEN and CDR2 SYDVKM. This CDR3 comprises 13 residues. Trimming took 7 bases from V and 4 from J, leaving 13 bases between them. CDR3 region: CASTRGGGYGYTF. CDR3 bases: TGTGCCAGCACAAGGGGCGGCGGCTATGGCTACACCTTC.

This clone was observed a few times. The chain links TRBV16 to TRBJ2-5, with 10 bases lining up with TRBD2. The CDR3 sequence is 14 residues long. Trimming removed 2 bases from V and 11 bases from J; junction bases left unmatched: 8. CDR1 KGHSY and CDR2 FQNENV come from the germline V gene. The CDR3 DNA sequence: TGTGCCAGCAGCCAACCCGACACTAGCGGGATACAGTACTTC. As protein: CASSQPDTSGIQYF.